This T cell receptor (beta chain) was documented in a study of Graves' ophthalmopathy and Graves' hyperthyroidism (dated by TCRdb to about 2018). At the level of the whole study: Peripheral blood was collected at initial diagnosis, before any treatment. The study used signatures of the TCR beta repertoire to tell Graves' ophthalmopathy apart from Graves' hyperthyroidism and to predict which patients would progress to ophthalmopathy. In total, around 140 blood samples were TCR-sequenced: 43 ophthalmopathy, roughly 80 hyperthyroidism and some 17 hyperthyroidism-to-ophthalmopathy patients. A discovery set of 90 to 100 patients (43 ophthalmopathy, 55 to 65 stable hyperthyroidism) was enrolled to explore V-J signatures distinguishing ophthalmopathy from hyperthyroidism. The independent validation cohort included around 19 hyperthyroidism patients plus 17 patients who later progressed from hyperthyroidism to ophthalmopathy. T-cell repertoires of thyroid tissue and blood were compared in five or six hyperthyroidism patients. Following sampling, methimazole starting at 30 mg daily was administered to hyperthyroidism patients, and high-dose intravenous methylprednisolone was administered to ophthalmopathy patients. For training and testing, the 100 or so patients in the discovery cohort were randomly divided in a 7:3 ratio.

TCR beta CDR3 regions were amplified from RNA transcripts for repertoire sequencing. A first-round RT-PCR used HTBI primers with the Qiagen OneStep RT-PCR kit, followed by a second-round multiplex PCR, size selection and purification. Libraries were sequenced paired-end with 100 bp reads on an Illumina HiSeq2000. In the source study's methods: Reads were processed with SOAPnuke, discarding reads with adapters, uncalled bases, mean Phred below 15, or no exact constant-primer or identifier match. COPE v1.2.5 was used to merge high-quality paired reads. Each unique nucleotide sequence was treated as a clonotype, and MiTCR v1.1 was used to align the clonotypes to the IMGT TRB V, D and J references. The analysis was limited to V-J combinations with a frequency above 0.0001, which together covered 98% to 99.2% of repertoires. A TCR clonal expansion and chaos score per V-J combination was defined as the ratio of F50 clonal expansion to chaos observed in the TCRdist matrix. Welch's t-statistics and random forest were used to reduce features to 13 V-J combinations, which were fed into a naive Bayes classifier. Thyroid-blood repertoire similarity was quantified with the Morisita-Horn index. Using fastp trimming at Q25 and MiXCR clonotype assembly, TCRdb reanalyzed the public sequencing data and kept in-frame beta chains. Rows with one shared CDR3 protein collapse into an entry with the most common genes and DNA. These V and J calls are TCRdb output, not the study's own analysis. For this sample the table gives a few hundred thousand distinct CDR3 sequences, of which approximately 15% were detected only once. Together, the top ten hold about 7% of the sample.

V lost 4 bases and J lost 6 bases, and the count of bases not matched to a germline gene is 3. From the germline V gene, CDR1 is SGHTA and CDR2 is FQGNSA. The CDR3 sequence holds 13 residues, the cysteine and phenylalanine included. Only CDR3 DNA remains: 39 bases, in frame from the first base. Points on this clonotype: Its antigen has not been determined. The record has no base qualities; no much larger clone is one base away.

General study outcomes and caveats: Among expanded thyroid clonotypes with frequency above 0.001, most also showed up in blood, which suggests that blood repertoires may reflect the thyroid immune response. Sample size was not predetermined statistically, and investigators were not blinded to group allocation. In cross-validation, the 13-signature model distinguished ophthalmopathy from stable hyperthyroidism with less than 90% sensitivity and approximately 81% specificity, while in the test set the corresponding values were 80% and 75%. In validation, the model predicted ophthalmopathy progression with about 70% sensitivity and roughly 72% specificity; eleven to twelve predicted patients were CT-confirmed with GO in a median of around 6 months.

Stable hyperthyroidism was defined as no progression to ophthalmopathy within 18 months of follow-up. Hyperthyroidism patients were newly diagnosed, were aged 18 to 65 years, and had a disease duration under 2 months. Patients with other autoimmune diseases, uncontrolled infections, pregnancy or lactation were excluded. Diagnosis relied on clinical symptoms, serum thyroxine, TRAb, thyroid ultrasound and orbital computed tomography. Using Ficoll-Paque density gradient centrifugation, PBMCs were isolated from 10 ml of fresh peripheral blood. Total RNA was extracted with Trizol reagent and quality-checked on an Agilent 2100 Bioanalyzer.

The specimen sequenced was peripheral blood. This TCR was recovered from a woman younger than 30 with stable Graves' hyperthyroidism. Donor details come from another sample of the same person, matched by shared clones. The chain joins TRBV7-2 to TRBJ1-2, and 9 junction bases match TRBD1. The DNA is as follows: TGTGCCAGCAGCTCCAACAGGGGGCATGGCTACACCTTC. This is translated as CASSSNRGHGYTF.